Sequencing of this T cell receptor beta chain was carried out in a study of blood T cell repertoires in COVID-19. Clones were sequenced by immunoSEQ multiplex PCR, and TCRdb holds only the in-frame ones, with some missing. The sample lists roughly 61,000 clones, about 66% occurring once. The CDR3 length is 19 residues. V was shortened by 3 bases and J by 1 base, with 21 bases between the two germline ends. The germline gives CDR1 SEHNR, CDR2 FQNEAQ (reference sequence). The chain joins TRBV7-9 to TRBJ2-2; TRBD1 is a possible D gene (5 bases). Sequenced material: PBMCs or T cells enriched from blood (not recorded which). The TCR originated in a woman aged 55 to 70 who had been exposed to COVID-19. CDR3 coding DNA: TGTGCCAGCAGCTTTTTCGCTCTCAAGCCAGGGATGAACACCGGGGAGCTGTTTTTT. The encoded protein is CASSFFALKPGMNTGELFF.